This T cell receptor (beta chain) was documented in a study of OX40 agonist ivuxolimab in advanced cancers. Produced via immunoSEQ multiplex PCR; TCRdb's table is partial and in-frame only. This sample has 26,000 or so clones, with about 87% found just once. This CDR3 is built from 15 residues. Trimming took 0 bases from V and 6 from J, leaving 16 bases between them. The germline gives CDR1 SGHRS, CDR2 YFSETQ. This chain uses TRBV5-1 with TRBJ2-7, with D perhaps matching TRBD2 (6 bases). This material consisted of CD4+ or CD8+ T cells sorted from blood, taken in a trial of the OX40 agonist ivuxolimab. This TCR came from an adult with an advanced solid tumor such as melanoma, head and neck, liver or kidney cancer. CDR3 amino acids: CASSLAGGEPSEQYF. DNA of the CDR3: TGCGCCAGCAGCTTGGCCGGCGGGGAGCCCTCCGAGCAGTACTTC.